The rows below give T cell receptor beta chains drawn from one sample of a study of blood T cell repertoires in COVID-19. The table came from immunoSEQ multiplex PCR; TCRdb's copy has only in-frame clones and leaves some out. Of about 260,000 clones listed, 83% are singletons. Sequences were obtained from peripheral blood. Receptors were obtained from a woman between 45 and 65 years old who had recovered from COVID-19. The CDR3 runs from the conserved cysteine through the conserved F or W. A D gene is named only where the DNA matches it firmly. Some rows mark clone size as missing; the rest say once, few, many or name a class of expanded clone.

D	J	V	size	CDR3	DNA
TRBD2	TRBJ2-1	TRBV5-1	.	CASSLTSGSYNEQFF	TGCGCCAGCAGCTTGACAAGCGGGAGTTACAATGAGCAGTTCTTC
.	TRBJ1-4	TRBV6-5	.	CASSSREGPNEKLFF	TGTGCCAGCAGCTCGCGGGAGGGGCCAAATGAAAAACTGTTTTTT
TRBD2	TRBJ2-2	TRBV4-3	.	CASSQDGGGNTGELFF	TGCGCCAGCAGCCAAGATGGCGGGGGGAACACCGGGGAGCTGTTTTTT
.	TRBJ1-1	TRBV11-2	.	CASSFHSNTEAFF	TGTGCCAGCAGCTTTCATTCAAACACTGAAGCTTTCTTT
.	TRBJ1-3	TRBV19	.	CASSPSGAENTIYF	TGTGCCAGTAGCCCTTCAGGGGCTGAAAACACCATATATTTT
.	TRBJ2-3	TRBV27	.	CASSIMGGGYTDTQYF	TGTGCCAGCAGTATTATGGGAGGAGGGTACACAGATACGCAGTATTTT
TRBD1	TRBJ2-2	TRBV28	once	CASLTAGGGTGELFF	TGTGCCAGCCTCACGGCAGGGGGCGGGACCGGGGAGCTGTTTTTT
TRBD1	TRBJ1-1	TRBV28	.	CASSLITWLGDRGFTEAFF	TGTGCCAGCAGTTTAATTACGTGGCTTGGGGACAGGGGTTTCACTGAAGCTTTCTTT
.	TRBJ1-1	TRBV6-2/TRBV6-3	once	CASSPGRTEAFF	TGTGCCAGCAGCCCCGGGAGGACTGAAGCTTTCTTT
TRBD2	TRBJ2-4	TRBV14	.	CASSPGRGAGTSAKNIQYF	TGTGCCAGCAGCCCAGGGAGGGGAGCGGGAACTTCGGCCAAAAACATTCAGTACTTC